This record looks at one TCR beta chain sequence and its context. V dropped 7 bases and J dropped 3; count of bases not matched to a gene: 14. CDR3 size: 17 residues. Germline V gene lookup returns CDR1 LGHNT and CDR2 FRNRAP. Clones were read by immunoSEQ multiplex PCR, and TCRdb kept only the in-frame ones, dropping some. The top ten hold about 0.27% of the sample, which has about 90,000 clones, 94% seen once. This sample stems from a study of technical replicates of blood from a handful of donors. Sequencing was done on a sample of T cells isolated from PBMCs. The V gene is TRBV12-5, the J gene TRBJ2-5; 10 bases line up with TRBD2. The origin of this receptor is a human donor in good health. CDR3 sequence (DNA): TGTGCTAGTGCCCTAAGGGTTGTAGCGGGAGGAAAAGAGACCCAGTACTTC. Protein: CASALRVVAGGKETQYF.